The 9 T cell receptor beta chains presented below share a single source sample, sequenced in a study of PD-L1 blockade in urothelial cancer. Documented time point: peripheral blood 6 weeks after treatment start. This table comes from immunoSEQ multiplex PCR, and its TCRdb copy is limited to in-frame clones, with some not included. This sample has around 100,000 clones, with about 91% found just once. The material was PBMCs, obtained around atezolizumab (anti-PD-L1) treatment. The receptor set was obtained from a man in his 60s with urothelial cancer.

This chain joins TRBV7-2 and TRBJ1-2; the D gene is possibly TRBD1 (5 bases). The CDR3 has 13 residues. Trimming removed 3 bases from V and 6 bases from J, with 11 bases in between. Per the germline V gene, CDR1 is SGHTA and CDR2 is FQGNSA. The CDR3 is CASSFPGGDGYTF. The CDR3 region has the DNA TGTGCCAGCAGCTTTCCGGGGGGAGATGGCTACACCTTC.

V is TRBV6-4 and J is TRBJ2-3; 9 positions match TRBD1. The CDR3 runs to 15 residues. The V gene end was trimmed by 3 bases and the J gene end by 4 bases; junction bases not matched to a gene: 5. Germline V CDR1 and CDR2: MRHNA, SNTAGT. The CDR3 sequence is CASSEGTGNSDTQYF. CDR3 nucleotides: TGTGCCAGCAGTGAAGGGACAGGGAACTCAGATACGCAGTATTTT.

V is TRBV6-1 and J is TRBJ1-5; possibly TRBD1 for D (6 bases). The V gene lost 7 bases and the J gene lost 2 bases, with 15 bases spanning the gap. The CDR3 consists of 15 residues. The germline CDR1 and CDR2 sequences are MNHNS and SASEGT. The CDR3, as DNA: TGTGCCAGCAACGGCCAGGGGTTGGGCAATCAGCCCCAGCATTTT. Translated, it gives CASNGQGLGNQPQHF.

The V and J genes are TRBV4-3 and TRBJ2-5; D might be TRBD2 (6 bases). This CDR3 has 15 residues. CDR1 is LGHNA and CDR2 is YSLEER in the germline V gene. V was cut by 4 bases and J by 1 base, with 13 bases left in between. Here the CDR3 reads CASSRQPGGQETQYF. The CDR3 DNA sequence: TGCGCCAGCAGCCGTCAGCCCGGGGGCCAAGAGACCCAGTACTTC.

V and J are TRBV28 and TRBJ1-2; 9 bases are shared with TRBD1. CDR3 length: 18 amino acids. Germline V lookup: CDR1 MDHEN, CDR2 SYDVKM. V lost 3 bases to trimming and J lost 0 bases; unmatched junction nucleotides: 11. CDR3 sequence reads: CASSLTGTGKKANYGYTF. CDR3 DNA sequence: TGTGCCAGCAGTTTGACCGGGACAGGGAAAAAAGCTAACTATGGCTACACCTTC.

The rearrangement uses TRBV5-6 and TRBJ1-2; D perhaps matches TRBD1 (6 bases). The CDR3 has 14 residues. Trimming stripped 4 bases from V and 7 bases from J, with 17 bases between. Germline CDR1 reads SGHDT; CDR2 reads YYEEEE. For the CDR3, the DNA is TGTGCCAGCAGCCCCACATACAGGGATGCTGGCTACACCTTC. Translated: CASSPTYRDAGYTF.

CDR3 protein: CASSRDRTGEQFF. DNA for the CDR3: TGTGCCAGCAGCCGGGACAGGACAGGTGAGCAGTTCTTC. V gene TRBV7-2 combines with J gene TRBJ2-1; 8 bases are a match to TRBD1. V lost 5 bases, J lost 9 bases, and 6 bases stayed unmatched. The CDR3 consists of 13 residues. Germline CDR1 is SGHTA and CDR2 is FQGNSA.

This clone was found once. This chain links TRBV7-2 with TRBJ1-1; 7 bases fit TRBD1. From germline, CDR1 is SGHTA and CDR2 FQGNSA. The trim removed 5 bases at V and 2 bases at J, leaving 5 bases unmatched. The CDR3 totals 14 residues. CDR3 region: CASSNGQANTEAFF. The CDR3 DNA sequence: TGTGCCAGCAGCAACGGACAGGCAAACACTGAAGCTTTCTTT.

The chain has TRBV19 and TRBJ1-4, with D hard to call. Per the germline V gene, CDR1 is LNHDA and CDR2 is SQIVND (reference sequence). CDR3 length: 17 residues. Trimming cost V 3 bases and J 4 bases, with 18 bases left between them. CDR3 DNA: TGTGCCAGTAGTATCTCCTCTGCGGTGGATTTTAATGAAAAACTGTTTTTT. It codes for CASSISSAVDFNEKLFF.